Below, 18 T cell receptor beta chains from the same sample are listed, as sequenced in a study of OX40 agonist ivuxolimab in advanced cancers. The repertoire was sequenced with immunoSEQ multiplex PCR; TCRdb's copy has only in-frame clones and lacks some. The sample carries 45,000 to 75,000 clones, 82% recorded once. The specimen comprised CD4+ or CD8+ T cells sorted from blood, sampled in a trial of the OX40 agonist ivuxolimab. The receptors shown here come from an adult with an advanced solid tumor such as melanoma, head and neck, liver or kidney cancer.

This chain connects TRBV5-6 to TRBJ2-2; 8 bases line up with TRBD2. The trim removed 2 bases at V and 0 bases at J, leaving 9 bases unmatched. This CDR3 spans 18 amino acids. The germline V gene has CDR1 SGHDT and CDR2 YYEEEE. This chain's CDR3 is CASSFEVLAGTNTGELFF. CDR3 bases: TGTGCCAGCAGCTTTGAGGTCTTAGCGGGGACGAACACCGGGGAGCTGTTTTTT.

The chain joins TRBV11-2 to TRBJ2-3; D remains unclear. V shed 1 base and J shed 6 bases, with 11 bases lying between them. The CDR3 consists of 14 residues. Germline loops: CDR1 SGHAT, CDR2 FQNNGV. The CDR3 DNA is TGTGCCAGCAGCTTAGGTGCGGCAACTGATACGCAGTATTTT. It yields the protein CASSLGAATDTQYF.

The rearrangement uses TRBV25-1 and TRBJ1-6; D gene ambiguous. The CDR3 totals 15 residues. With 3 bases removed from V and 8 bases from J, the gap between germline ends came to 14 bases. The germline V gene has CDR1 MGHDK and CDR2 SYGVNS. The CDR3, as DNA: TGTGCCAGCAGTGATCCACGGCATCGTGATTCACCCCTCCACTTT. Its protein is CASSDPRHRDSPLHF.

The chain carries TRBV5-5 and TRBJ1-5; D might be TRBD1 (6 bases). Looked up from germline, CDR1 is SGHKS and CDR2 is YYEKEE (reference sequence). The germline V and J ends were trimmed by 1 base and 4 bases, with 15 bases remaining between them. The CDR3 sequence is 16 residues long. Here the CDR3 reads CASSLYIAQGNQPQHF. The CDR3 nucleotides are TGTGCCAGCAGCTTGTATATCGCACAGGGTAATCAGCCCCAGCATTTT.

The V call is TRBV7-3, the J call TRBJ1-1; D ambiguous. Per the germline V gene, CDR1 is SGHTA and CDR2 is FQGTGA. Trimming removed 5 bases from V and 5 bases from J, with 18 bases in between. The CDR3 extends over 15 amino acids. As DNA, the CDR3 is TGTGCCAGCAGCCCTTTAGGACGGGGAGGAACTGAAGCTTTCTTT. Protein product: CASSPLGRGGTEAFF. Variable domain in full (rest from reference TRBV7-3 and TRBJ1-1): GAGVSQTPSNKVTEKGKYVELRCDPISGHTALYWYRQSLGQGPEFLIYFQGTGAADDSGLPNDRFFAVRPEGSVSTLKIQRTERGDSAVYLCASSPLGRGGTEAFFGQGTRLTVV.

This sequence joins TRBV6-5 and TRBJ2-3, with 12 bases lining up with TRBD2. Germline assignment: CDR1 MNHEY and CDR2 SVGAGI. With 6 bases clipped from V and 7 bases from J, the junction kept 8 bases outside the gene matches. This CDR3 comprises 15 residues. The CDR3 DNA reads as TGTGCCAGCAGGTCTAGCGGGGGGGCCAGGCATACGCAGTATTTT. It yields the protein CASRSSGGARHTQYF.

This chain joins TRBV19 and TRBJ1-5; D is unclear. Germline CDR1 LNHDA, CDR2 SQIVND (reference sequence). This CDR3 has 13 amino acids. V dropped 7 bases and J dropped 0 bases, with 7 bases sitting between them. CDR3 in amino acids: CASKDRSNQPQHF. In nucleotides, the CDR3 is TGTGCCAGTAAAGACCGTAGCAATCAGCCCCAGCATTTT.

V is TRBV6-5 and J is TRBJ2-1; D gene ambiguous. Trimming shortened V by 6 bases and J by 8 bases, and 17 bases separated the two germline ends. CDR1 is MNHEY and CDR2 is SVGAGI in the germline V gene. The CDR3 consists of 14 residues. CDR3 protein: CASSYLTSRHEQFF. The CDR3 DNA is TGTGCCAGCAGCTACCTCACCTCCCGTCATGAGCAGTTCTTC.

This rearrangement joins TRBV19 to TRBJ2-2, with a weak D call TRBD1 (5 bases). With 8 bases removed from V and 6 bases from J, the gap between germline ends came to 25 bases. The CDR3 contains 17 residues. CDR1 is LNHDA and CDR2 is SQIVND in the germline V gene (reference sequence). Here the CDR3 reads CASPGPTYGEGAGELFF. In nucleotides, the CDR3 is TGTGCCAGTCCCGGCCCAACCTATGGGGAAGGGGCCGGGGAGCTGTTTTTT.

This clone was counted a few times. The chain uses TRBV29-1 and TRBJ1-1, with a tentative D call TRBD1 (6 bases). Germline CDR1 SQVTM, CDR2 ANQGSEA. The CDR3 consists of 13 residues. V lost 4 bases, J lost 4 bases, and 13 bases lay in between. In nucleotides, the CDR3 is TGCAGCGTTGTTCAGGGGTACGCCACTGAAGCTTTCTTT. Translated, it gives CSVVQGYATEAFF.

The genes are TRBV2 and TRBJ1-1, with 8 nucleotides matching TRBD1. Unmatched junction bases numbered 7, after V lost 10 bases and J lost 3 bases. The CDR3 consists of 13 residues. The germline V gene encodes CDR1 SNHLY and CDR2 FYNNEI. The CDR3: CATGQGAYTEAFF. The CDR3 DNA sequence: TGTGCCACCGGCCAGGGGGCCTACACTGAAGCTTTCTTT. Variable domain in full (rest from reference TRBV2 and TRBJ1-1): EPEVTQTPSHQVTQMGQEVILRCVPISNHLYFYWYRQILGQKVEFLVSFYNNEISEKSEIFDDQFSVERPDGSNFTLKIRSTKLEDSAMYFCATGQGAYTEAFFGQGTRLTVV.

The chain uses TRBV25-1 and TRBJ2-3; TRBD1 aligns across 11 bases. Germline loops: CDR1 MGHDK, CDR2 SYGVNS. The V segment lost 1 base and the J segment 4 bases; nucleotides outside the gene matches: 1. CDR3 size: 15 residues. The CDR3, as DNA: TGTGCCAGCAGTGAATGGACAGGGGGCGCAGATACGCAGTATTTT. Translating gives CASSEWTGGADTQYF.

Only a few counts were recorded for this clone. This chain connects TRBV7-9 to TRBJ1-3, with D maybe TRBD1 (6 bases). CDR1 is SEHNR and CDR2 is FQNEAQ in the germline V gene (reference sequence). This CDR3 comprises 12 residues. CDR3 amino acids: CRQGNSGNTIYF. For the CDR3, the DNA is TGTCGCCAGGGGAACTCTGGAAACACCATATATTTT.

The V gene is TRBV27, the J gene TRBJ2-2; 9 nucleotides agree with TRBD2. Germline V gene lookup returns CDR1 MNHEY and CDR2 SMNVEV (reference sequence). Trimming removed 3 bases from V and 7 bases from J; junction bases left unmatched: 9. The CDR3 is made up of 16 amino acids. The DNA of the CDR3 is TGTGCCAGCAGTTTCCGGGCGGGGGGGCCGTACGGGGAGCTGTTTTTT. It specifies CASSFRAGGPYGELFF.

The V call is TRBV18, the J call TRBJ1-1, with D perhaps TRBD1 (6 bases). The V gene's germline CDR1 is KGHSH and CDR2 LQKENI. The length of the CDR3 is 18 residues. Trimming took 3 bases from V and 1 from J, leaving 21 bases between them. CDR3 coding DNA: TGTGCCAGCTCACCTAGGACAGCACGGCGATTTGGGAACACTGAAGCTTTCTTT. Amino acid sequence: CASSPRTARRFGNTEAFF.

For the CDR3, the DNA is TGTGCCATCAGTGAGTCGGCAGATTCGGAGACCCAGTACTTC. This translates into CAISESADSETQYF. V and J are TRBV10-3 and TRBJ2-5; D is undetermined. The CDR3 length is 14 residues. The germline CDR1 and CDR2 sequences are ENHRY and SYGVKD. V was clipped by 0 bases and J by 5 bases, with 10 bases between them.

This chain uses TRBV15 with TRBJ2-7, with TRBD2 matching over 10 bases. The CDR3 contains 16 residues. The trim removed 0 bases at V and 3 bases at J, leaving 5 bases unmatched. The germline gives CDR1 LNHNV, CDR2 YYDKDF (reference sequence). The CDR3 loop is CATSREGLAGDYEQYF. Written as DNA, the CDR3 is TGTGCCACCAGCAGAGAGGGGCTAGCGGGGGACTACGAGCAGTACTTC.

The rearrangement uses TRBV15 and TRBJ1-1, with 9 bases that match TRBD1. Germline CDR1 is LNHNV and CDR2 is YYDKDF (reference sequence). This CDR3 is built from 16 residues. With 6 bases clipped from V and 4 bases from J, the junction kept 12 bases outside the gene matches. The CDR3, as DNA: TGTGCCACCAGACCGGGACAGGGATTTTCGGCCACTGAAGCTTTCTTT. Translation: CATRPGQGFSATEAFF.